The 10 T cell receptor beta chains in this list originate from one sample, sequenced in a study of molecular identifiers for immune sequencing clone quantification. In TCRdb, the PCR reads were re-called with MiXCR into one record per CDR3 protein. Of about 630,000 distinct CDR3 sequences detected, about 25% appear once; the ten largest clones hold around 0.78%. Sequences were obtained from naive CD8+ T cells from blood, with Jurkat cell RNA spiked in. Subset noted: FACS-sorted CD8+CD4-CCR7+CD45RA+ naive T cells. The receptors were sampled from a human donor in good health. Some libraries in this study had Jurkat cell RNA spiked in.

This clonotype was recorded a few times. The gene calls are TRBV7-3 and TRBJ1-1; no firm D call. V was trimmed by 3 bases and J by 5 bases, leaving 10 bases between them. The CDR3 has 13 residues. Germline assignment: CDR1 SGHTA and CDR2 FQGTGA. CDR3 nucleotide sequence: TGTGCCAGCAGCTTCAATAAGGGAACTGAAGCTTTCTTT. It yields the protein CASSFNKGTEAFF.

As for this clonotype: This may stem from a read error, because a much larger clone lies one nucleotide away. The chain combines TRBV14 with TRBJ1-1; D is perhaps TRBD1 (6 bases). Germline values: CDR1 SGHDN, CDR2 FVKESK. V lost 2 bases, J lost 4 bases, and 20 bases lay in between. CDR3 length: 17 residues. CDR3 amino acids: CASSQRGRGGGGTEAFF. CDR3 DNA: TGTGCCAGCAGCCAAAGGGGTCGAGGAGGGGGTGGCACTGAAGCTTTCTTT.

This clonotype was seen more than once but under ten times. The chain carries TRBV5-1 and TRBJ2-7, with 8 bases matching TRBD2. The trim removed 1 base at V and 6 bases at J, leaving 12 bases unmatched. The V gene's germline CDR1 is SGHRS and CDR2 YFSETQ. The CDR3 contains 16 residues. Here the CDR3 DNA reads TGCGCCAGCAGCTTGTCTCCCGGGGGGGCTCAAGGCGAGCAGTACTTC. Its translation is CASSLSPGGAQGEQYF.

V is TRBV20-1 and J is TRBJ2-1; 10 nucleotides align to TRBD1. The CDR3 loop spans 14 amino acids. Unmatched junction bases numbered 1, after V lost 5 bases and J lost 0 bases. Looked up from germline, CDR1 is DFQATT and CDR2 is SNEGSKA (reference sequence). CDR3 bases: TGCAGTGCTTGGGACAGGGGCTCCTACAATGAGCAGTTCTTC. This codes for CSAWDRGSYNEQFF.

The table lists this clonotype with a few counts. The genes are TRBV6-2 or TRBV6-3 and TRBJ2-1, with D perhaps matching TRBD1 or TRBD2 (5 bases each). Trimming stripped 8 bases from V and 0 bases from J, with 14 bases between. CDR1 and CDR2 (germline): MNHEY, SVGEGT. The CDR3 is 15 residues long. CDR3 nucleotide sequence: TGTGCCAGCTCAAACGATGGGGGCTCCTACAATGAGCAGTTCTTC. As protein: CASSNDGGSYNEQFF.

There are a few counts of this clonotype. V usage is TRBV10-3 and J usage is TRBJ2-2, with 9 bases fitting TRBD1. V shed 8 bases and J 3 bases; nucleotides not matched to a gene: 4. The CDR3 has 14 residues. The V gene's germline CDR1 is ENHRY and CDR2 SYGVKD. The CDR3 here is CAIPGQGYTGELFF. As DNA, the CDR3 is TGTGCCATCCCCGGACAGGGGTACACCGGGGAGCTGTTTTTT.

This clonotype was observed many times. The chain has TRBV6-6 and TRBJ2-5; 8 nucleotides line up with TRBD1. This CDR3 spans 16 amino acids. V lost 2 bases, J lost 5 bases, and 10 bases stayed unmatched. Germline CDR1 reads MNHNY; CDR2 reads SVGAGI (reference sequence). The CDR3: CASSYGAGGFTETQYF. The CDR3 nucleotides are TGTGCCAGCAGTTACGGGGCAGGGGGCTTCACGGAGACCCAGTACTTC.

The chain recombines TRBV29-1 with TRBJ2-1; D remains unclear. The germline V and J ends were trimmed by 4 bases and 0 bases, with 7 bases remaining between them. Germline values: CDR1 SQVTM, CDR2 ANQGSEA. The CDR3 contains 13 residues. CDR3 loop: CSVAANSYNEQFF. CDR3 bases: TGCAGCGTTGCCGCGAACTCCTACAATGAGCAGTTCTTC.

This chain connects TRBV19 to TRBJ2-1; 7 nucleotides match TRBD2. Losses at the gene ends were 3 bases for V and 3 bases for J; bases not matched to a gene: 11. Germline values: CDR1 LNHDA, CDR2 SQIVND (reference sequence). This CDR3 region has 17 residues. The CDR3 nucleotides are TGTGCCAGTAGTATCCTCCACCTAGCGGAACACTACAATGAGCAGTTCTTC. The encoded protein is CASSILHLAEHYNEQFF.

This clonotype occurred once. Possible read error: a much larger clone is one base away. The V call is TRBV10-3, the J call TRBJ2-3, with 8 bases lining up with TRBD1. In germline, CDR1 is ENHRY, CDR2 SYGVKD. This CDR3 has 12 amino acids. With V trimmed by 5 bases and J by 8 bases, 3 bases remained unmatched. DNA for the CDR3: TGTGCCATCAGTCTACAGGGGGGTACGCAGTATTTT. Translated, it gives CAISLQGGTQYF.